These 3 T cell receptor beta chains were sequenced from one sample in a study of OX40 agonist ivuxolimab in advanced cancers. Measured with immunoSEQ multiplex PCR; TCRdb has only the in-frame clones, and not every one. The sample lists about 89,000 clones; about 88% were seen once. The sequencing used CD4+ or CD8+ T cells sorted from blood, collected in a trial of the OX40 agonist ivuxolimab. These receptor sequences come from an adult with an advanced solid tumor such as melanoma, head and neck, liver or kidney cancer.

This clone was seen a few times. This sequence joins TRBV30 and TRBJ1-5; D uncertain. Germline V gene lookup returns CDR1 GTSNPN and CDR2 SVGIG (reference sequence). This CDR3 region has 13 residues. V was shortened by 5 bases and J by 3 bases, with 11 bases between the two germline ends. The CDR3 nucleotides read TGTGCCTGGTCAGCTGAGTTCAATCAGCCCCAGCATTTT. Translation gives CAWSAEFNQPQHF.

This chain connects TRBV19 to TRBJ2-1; 10 bases match TRBD2. CDR3 size: 14 residues. With 4 bases clipped from V and 8 bases from J, the junction kept 5 bases outside the gene matches. Germline CDR1 LNHDA, CDR2 SQIVND (reference sequence). The CDR3 DNA is TGTGCCAGTAGTAAGCTAGCGGGGGACGATGAGCAGTTCTTC. It translates to CASSKLAGDDEQFF.

This clone has just a few counts. The V gene is TRBV19, the J gene TRBJ1-2; 8 nucleotides align to TRBD1. The junction had 11 bases not matched to a gene; V was cut back by 5 bases and J by 6 bases. There are 15 residues in the CDR3. Per germline, CDR1 LNHDA and CDR2 SQIVND (reference sequence). The CDR3 nucleotides are TGTGCCAGTAGTTCGACACGGACAGGGATGAATGGCTACACCTTC. Encoded protein: CASSSTRTGMNGYTF.